This T cell receptor beta chain appears in the sequencing data of a study of blood T cell repertoires in COVID-19. Profiling relied on immunoSEQ multiplex PCR, and the TCRdb table lists in-frame clones only, not all of them. Of some 250,000 clones in the sample, roughly 87% were seen once. Germline CDR1 MGHRA, CDR2 YSYEKL. There are 17 residues in the CDR3. Deletions cut 0 bases from V and 0 bases from J, with 12 bases between. This chain connects TRBV4-1 to TRBJ2-4; tentative D call: TRBD2 (6 bases). The source is a human donor in a cohort sampled during active COVID-19. The source material was peripheral blood. CDR3 protein: CASSQEKTSQAKNIQYF. The CDR3 DNA reads as TGCGCCAGCAGCCAAGAAAAAACTAGCCAAGCCAAAAACATTCAGTACTTC.